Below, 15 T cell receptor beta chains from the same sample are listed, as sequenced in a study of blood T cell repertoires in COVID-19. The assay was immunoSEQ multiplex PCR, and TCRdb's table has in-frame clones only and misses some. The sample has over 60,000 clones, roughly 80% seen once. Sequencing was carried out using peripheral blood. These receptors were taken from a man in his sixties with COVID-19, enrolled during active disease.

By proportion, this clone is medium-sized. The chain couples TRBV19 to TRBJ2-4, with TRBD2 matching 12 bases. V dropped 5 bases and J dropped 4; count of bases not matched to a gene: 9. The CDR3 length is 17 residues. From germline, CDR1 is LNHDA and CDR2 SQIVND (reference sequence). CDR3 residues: CASSPRELAGGKNIQYF. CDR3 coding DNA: TGTGCCAGTAGTCCCCGGGAACTAGCGGGGGGAAAAAACATTCAGTACTTC.

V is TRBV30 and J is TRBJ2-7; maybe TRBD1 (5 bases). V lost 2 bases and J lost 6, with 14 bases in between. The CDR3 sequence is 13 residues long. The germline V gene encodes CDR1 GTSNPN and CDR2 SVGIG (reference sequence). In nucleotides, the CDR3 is TGTGCCTGGAGTCTAAGGGGTACTGTCGAGCAGTACTTC. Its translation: CAWSLRGTVEQYF.

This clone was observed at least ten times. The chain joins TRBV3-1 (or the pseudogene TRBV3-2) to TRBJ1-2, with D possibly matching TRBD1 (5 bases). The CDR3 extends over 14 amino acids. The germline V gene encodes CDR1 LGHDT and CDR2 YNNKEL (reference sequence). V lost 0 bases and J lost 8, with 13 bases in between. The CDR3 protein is CASSQDPGVYGYTF. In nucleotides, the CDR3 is TGTGCCAGCAGCCAAGATCCGGGGGTGTACGGCTACACCTTC.

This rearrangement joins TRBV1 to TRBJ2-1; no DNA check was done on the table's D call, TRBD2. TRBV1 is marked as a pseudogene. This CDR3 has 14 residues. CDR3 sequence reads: CTSSQSGPGIEQFF. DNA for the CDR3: TGCACCAGCAGCCAAAGCGGGCCGGGGATTGAGCAGTTCTTC.

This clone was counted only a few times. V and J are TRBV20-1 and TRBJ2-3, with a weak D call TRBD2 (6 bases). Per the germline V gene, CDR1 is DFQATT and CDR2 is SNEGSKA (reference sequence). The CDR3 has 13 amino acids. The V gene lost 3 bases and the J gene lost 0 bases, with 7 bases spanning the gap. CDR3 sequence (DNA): TGCAGTGCTAGTGGGAGGAGCACAGATACGCAGTATTTT. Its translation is CSASGRSTDTQYF.

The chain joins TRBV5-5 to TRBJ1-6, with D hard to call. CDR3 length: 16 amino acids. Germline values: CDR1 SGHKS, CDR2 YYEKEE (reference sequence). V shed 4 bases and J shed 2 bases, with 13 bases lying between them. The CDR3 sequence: CASSPDPRTYNSPLHF. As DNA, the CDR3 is TGTGCCAGCAGCCCTGACCCGAGGACCTATAATTCACCCCTCCACTTT.

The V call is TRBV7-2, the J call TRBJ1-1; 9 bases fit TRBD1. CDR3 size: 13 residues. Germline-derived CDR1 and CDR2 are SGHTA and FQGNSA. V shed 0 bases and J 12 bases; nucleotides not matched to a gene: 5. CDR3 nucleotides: TGTGCCAGCAGCTTAGCCCGGGACAGGGAATCTTTCTTT. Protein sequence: CASSLARDRESFF.

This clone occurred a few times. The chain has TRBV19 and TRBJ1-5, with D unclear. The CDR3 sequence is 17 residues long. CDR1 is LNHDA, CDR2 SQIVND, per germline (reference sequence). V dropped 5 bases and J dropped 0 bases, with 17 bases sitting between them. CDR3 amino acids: CASSFRSGAYSNQPQHF. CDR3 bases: TGTGCCAGTAGTTTCCGGTCCGGAGCTTATAGCAATCAGCCCCAGCATTTT.

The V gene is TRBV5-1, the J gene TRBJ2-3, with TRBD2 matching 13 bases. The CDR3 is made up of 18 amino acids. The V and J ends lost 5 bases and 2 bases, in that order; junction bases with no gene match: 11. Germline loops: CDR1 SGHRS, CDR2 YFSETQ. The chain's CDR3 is CASSITSGGAGDTDTQYF. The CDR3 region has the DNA TGCGCCAGCAGTATCACTAGCGGGGGGGCCGGGGACACAGATACGCAGTATTTT.

CDR3 DNA: TGTGCCAGCAGTGCCACCTCAGGGGGCGACACTGAAGCTTTCTTT. It codes for CASSATSGGDTEAFF. The gene calls are TRBV2 and TRBJ1-1; 8 bases agree with TRBD1. Looked up from germline, CDR1 is SNHLY and CDR2 is FYNNEI. The CDR3 is 15 residues long. Trimming at V came to 4 bases and at J to 3 bases, leaving 7 bases not matched to a gene.

CDR3 residues: CAAGRFNTEAFF. The CDR3 DNA is TGTGCTGCGGGGCGGTTCAACACTGAAGCTTTCTTT. V and J are TRBV12-5 and TRBJ1-1, with a tentative D call TRBD1 (5 bases). The CDR3 totals 12 residues. V lost 11 bases to trimming and J lost 2 bases, with 12 bases between them. Germline V gene lookup returns CDR1 LGHNT and CDR2 FRNRAP. The full variable domain, rest sourced from reference TRBV12-5 and TRBJ1-1, is DARVTQTPRHKVTEMGQEVTMRCQPILGHNTVFWYRQTMMQGLELLAYFRNRAPLDDSGMPKDRFSAEMPDATLATLKIQPSEPRDSAVYFCAAGRFNTEAFFGQGTRLTVV.

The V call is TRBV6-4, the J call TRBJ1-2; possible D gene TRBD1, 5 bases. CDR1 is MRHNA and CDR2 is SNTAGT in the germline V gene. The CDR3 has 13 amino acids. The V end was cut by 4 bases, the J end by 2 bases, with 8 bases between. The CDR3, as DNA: TGTGCCAGCAGTGTGTCAGGGAACTATGGCTACACCTTC. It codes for CASSVSGNYGYTF.

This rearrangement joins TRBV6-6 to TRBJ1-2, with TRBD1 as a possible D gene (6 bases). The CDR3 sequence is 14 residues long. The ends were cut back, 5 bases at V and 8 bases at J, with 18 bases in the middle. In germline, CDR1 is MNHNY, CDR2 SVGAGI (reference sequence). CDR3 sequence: CASSLRPTGSGYTF. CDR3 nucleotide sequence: TGTGCCAGCAGTCTCCGACCTACAGGGTCGGGCTACACCTTC.

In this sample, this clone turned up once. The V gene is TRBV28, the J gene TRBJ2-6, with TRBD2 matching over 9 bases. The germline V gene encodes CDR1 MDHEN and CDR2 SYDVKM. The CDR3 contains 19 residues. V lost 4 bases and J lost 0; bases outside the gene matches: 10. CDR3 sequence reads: CASSSINSGRNSGANVLTF. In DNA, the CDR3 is TGTGCCAGCAGTTCGATCAATAGCGGGAGAAACTCTGGGGCCAACGTCCTGACTTTC.

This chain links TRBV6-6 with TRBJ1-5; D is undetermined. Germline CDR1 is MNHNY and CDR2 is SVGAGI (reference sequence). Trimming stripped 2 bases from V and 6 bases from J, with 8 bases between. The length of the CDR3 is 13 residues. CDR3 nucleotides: TGTGCCAGCAGTTACACAACAAGTCAGCCCCAGCATTTT. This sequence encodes CASSYTTSQPQHF.